Listed below are T cell receptor beta chains from one sample, sequenced in a study of human thymus T cells. The method was immunoSEQ multiplex PCR; TCRdb's version includes in-frame clones alone and lacks a portion of them. The sample carries roughly 120,000 clones, 90% to 95% recorded once. The sample was thymus tissue. All receptors derive from a boy less than two years old with a congenital heart defect but otherwise immunologically healthy. Each CDR3 is given with its conserved first and last residue. Fields, in order: J gene, V gene, CDR3 protein.

j_call: TRBJ1-2; v_call: TRBV27; cdr3_aa: CASSPVRTGNYGYTF
j_call: TRBJ1-6; v_call: TRBV6-4; cdr3_aa: CARRERISNNSPLHF
j_call: TRBJ2-7; v_call: TRBV11-2; cdr3_aa: CASSWVSSYEQYF
j_call: TRBJ2-4; v_call: TRBV7-2; cdr3_aa: CASSLAKSKTKNIQYF
j_call: TRBJ2-1; v_call: TRBV4-3; cdr3_aa: CASSRRTSGVYNEQFF
j_call: TRBJ2-3; v_call: TRBV29-1; cdr3_aa: CSVATGASTDTQYF
j_call: TRBJ1-6; v_call: TRBV27; cdr3_aa: CASASGNSPLHF
j_call: TRBJ2-2; v_call: TRBV19; cdr3_aa: CASKDRGNTGELFF
j_call: TRBJ2-2; v_call: TRBV18; cdr3_aa: CASSRDSLELFF
j_call: TRBJ2-5; v_call: TRBV7-2; cdr3_aa: CASSPGTSGGQQETQYF